This T cell receptor (beta chain) came from a study of blood T cells in healthy people across ages (dated by TCRdb to about 2015). At the level of the whole study: In model experiments, roughly one uniquely barcoded TCR beta cDNA molecule per two T cells was captured by template switching. To track age-related changes in TCR beta repertoire diversity, the study relied on deep sequencing normalized with unique cDNA molecular identifiers. Four age groups were formed from the donors: young (average 16 years), middle-aged (around 39), aged (about 68) and long-lived (less than 85). To avoid experimental bias, donors of different ages were distributed randomly across sequencing lanes. The study analyzed two additional independent replicas of 1 million unique cDNA reads from the same blood draw for two donors, one aged 18 to 30 and one aged 80 or older. What the work shows at the level of the full study, not this receptor alone: Observed TCR beta diversity per million T cells fell roughly linearly with age, and a significant reduction was already apparent by age about 36. The long-lived group showed more naive CD4+ T cells, fewer expanded clones and increased TCR diversity than the aged group, suggesting age selection. Since profiling was done on bulk unsorted PBMCs, naive and antigen-experienced compartments could not be conclusively compared. Estimates of total diversity based on one million sequenced T cells were considered lower bounds and underestimates. There was a strong correlation between observed TCR beta diversity and the percentage of naive T cells measured by flow cytometry. The CMV infection status of donors was not known, potentially confounding age-related changes in expanded clonotypes.

The receptor library was made with 5' RACE. Sequencing took place on an Illumina HiSeq 2500. A second PCR of about 7 to 12 cycles was performed with a sample-barcoded 5' primer and a J-beta primer mix. Each TCR beta cDNA molecule received a unique molecular identifier from a template-switch 5' adaptor carrying 12 random nucleotides. At least 3 million CDR3-containing paired-end reads were obtained from each sample. The Mint cDNA synthesis kit, primed by a TRBC-specific oligonucleotide, was used to synthesize first-strand cDNA from all RNA. All cDNA was treated with uracil-DNA glycosylase and then went through a first 18-cycle PCR with the universal primers M1SS and BC2_uni_R. As for the original processing: Normalization of each sample was performed by random selection of 1 million high-quality reads, each carrying a distinct molecular identifier. Reads sharing molecular identifiers were discarded rather than binned into consensus sequences. CDR3 identification, clonotype clustering and error correction used MiTCR with a Q25 quality threshold and the strictest error-elimination algorithm. A nonparametric unseen species model with Euler transformation was used to estimate a lower bound on total TCR beta diversity. The public sequencing data were trimmed at Q25 with fastp and processed into clonotypes with MiXCR by TCRdb, which kept only in-frame beta chains. Rows are unified per CDR3 protein, each entry keeping the most common DNA and genes. The V and J calls and clone size are TCRdb's, not the authors'. The sample contains 1.5 million to 2 million distinct CDR3 sequences, 49% of them found a single time. The top ten clones comprise around 2.1% of the sample.

The CDR3 contains 14 residues, cysteine and phenylalanine counted. Only the CDR3 region is kept as DNA, spanning 42 bases read in frame from base 1. CDR1 and CDR2, looked up from the germline V gene (reference sequence), are MNHEY and SMNVEV. As to this clonotype: There is no known antigen for this receptor. One end of the junction varies from germline; a read error may be responsible.

The donors were roughly 40 Caucasian individuals from Russia, aged roughly 6 to 90 years, who were systemically healthy. Roughly 10 milliliters of peripheral blood were collected from each donor into EDTA-treated Vacutainer tubes. PBMCs were isolated by Ficoll-Paque density-gradient centrifugation, with at least 6 million obtained per sample. Trizol reagent was used to extract total RNA from the PBMCs, yielding at least 6 micrograms per sample. For every donor, an aliquot of PBMCs went through flow cytometry to measure the percentages of naive CD45RAhigh/CD27high T cells. The source of this sequence is a woman aged 40 to 50 in good health. The sample consisted of blood. The V and J genes are TRBV27 and TRBJ2-7; the D gene may be TRBD1 or TRBD2, since each aligns over 5 bases. The DNA reads as follows: TGTACCAGCAGTACCGGGACGGGAACCTACGAGCAGTACTTC. It translates to CTSSTGTGTYEQYF.